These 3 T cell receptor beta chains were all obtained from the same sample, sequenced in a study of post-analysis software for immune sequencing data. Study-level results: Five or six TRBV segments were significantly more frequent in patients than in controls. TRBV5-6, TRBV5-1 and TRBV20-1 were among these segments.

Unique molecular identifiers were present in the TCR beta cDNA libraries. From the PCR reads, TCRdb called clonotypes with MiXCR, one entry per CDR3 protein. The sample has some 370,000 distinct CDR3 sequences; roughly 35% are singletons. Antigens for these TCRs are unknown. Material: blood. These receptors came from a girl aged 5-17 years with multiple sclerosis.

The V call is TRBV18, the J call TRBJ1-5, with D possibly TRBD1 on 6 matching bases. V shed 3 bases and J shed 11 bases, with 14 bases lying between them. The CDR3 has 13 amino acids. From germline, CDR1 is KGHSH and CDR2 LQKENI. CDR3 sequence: CASSPEGKGAQHF. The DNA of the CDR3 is TGTGCCAGCTCACCCGAGGGTAAGGGGGCCCAGCATTTT.

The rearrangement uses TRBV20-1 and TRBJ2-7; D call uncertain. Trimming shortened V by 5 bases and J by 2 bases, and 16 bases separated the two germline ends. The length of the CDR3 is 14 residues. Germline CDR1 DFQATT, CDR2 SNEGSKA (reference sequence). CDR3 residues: CSASRFGIAYEQYF. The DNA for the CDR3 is TGCAGTGCTTCTCGTTTTGGAATCGCCTACGAGCAGTACTTC.

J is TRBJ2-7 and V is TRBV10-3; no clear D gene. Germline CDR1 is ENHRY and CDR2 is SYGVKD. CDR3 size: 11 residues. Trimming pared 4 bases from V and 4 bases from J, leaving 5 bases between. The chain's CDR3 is CAISGEYEQYF. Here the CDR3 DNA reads TGTGCCATCAGTGGGGAATACGAGCAGTACTTC.